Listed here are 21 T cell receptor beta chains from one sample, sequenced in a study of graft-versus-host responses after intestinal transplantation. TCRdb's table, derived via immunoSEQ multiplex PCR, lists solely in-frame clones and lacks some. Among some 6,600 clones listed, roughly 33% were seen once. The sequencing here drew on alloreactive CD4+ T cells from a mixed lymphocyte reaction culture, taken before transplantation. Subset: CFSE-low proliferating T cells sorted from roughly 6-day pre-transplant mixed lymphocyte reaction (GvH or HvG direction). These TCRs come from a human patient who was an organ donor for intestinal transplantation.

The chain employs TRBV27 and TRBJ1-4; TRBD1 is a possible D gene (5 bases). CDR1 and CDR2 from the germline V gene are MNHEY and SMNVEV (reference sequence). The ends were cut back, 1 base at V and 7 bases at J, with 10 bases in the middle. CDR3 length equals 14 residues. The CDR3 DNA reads TGTGCCAGCAGTTTATGGGGGGGTTTTGAAAAACTGTTTTTT. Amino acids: CASSLWGGFEKLFF.

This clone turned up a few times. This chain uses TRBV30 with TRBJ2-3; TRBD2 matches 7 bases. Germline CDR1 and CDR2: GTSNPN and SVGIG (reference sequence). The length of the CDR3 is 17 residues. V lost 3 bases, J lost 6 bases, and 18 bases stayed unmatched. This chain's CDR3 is CAWSQGKVAGMADTQYF. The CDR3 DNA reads TGTGCCTGGAGCCAAGGAAAGGTAGCGGGCATGGCGGATACGCAGTATTTT.

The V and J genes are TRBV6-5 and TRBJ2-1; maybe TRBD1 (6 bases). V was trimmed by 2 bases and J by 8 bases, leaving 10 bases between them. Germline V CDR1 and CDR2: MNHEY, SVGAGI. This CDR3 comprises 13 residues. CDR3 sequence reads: CASSYPGVDEQFF. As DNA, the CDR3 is TGTGCCAGCAGTTACCCAGGGGTAGATGAGCAGTTCTTC.

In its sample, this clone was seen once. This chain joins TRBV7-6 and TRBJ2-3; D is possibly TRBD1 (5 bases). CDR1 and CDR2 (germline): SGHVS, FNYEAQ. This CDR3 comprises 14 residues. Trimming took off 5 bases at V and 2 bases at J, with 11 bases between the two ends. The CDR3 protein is CASSPYRTTDTQYF. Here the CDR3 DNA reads TGTGCCAGCAGCCCTTACAGGACCACAGATACGCAGTATTTT.

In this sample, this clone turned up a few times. The CDR3: CASSGDRKNSPLHF. DNA of the CDR3: TGTGCCAGCAGCGGGGACAGGAAGAATTCACCCCTCCACTTT. The J gene is TRBJ1-6, the V gene TRBV7-6, with TRBD1 matching 8 bases. Germline V gene lookup returns CDR1 SGHVS and CDR2 FNYEAQ. This CDR3 has 14 residues. After removal of 5 bases from V and 7 bases from J, the junction contained 4 bases not matched to a gene. Supplemented by reference TRBV7-6 and TRBJ1-6, the full variable domain reads GAGVSQSPRYKVTKRGQDVALRCDPISGHVSLYWYRQALGQGPEFLTYFNYEAQQDKSGLPNDRFSAERPEGSISTLTIQRTEQRDSAMYRCASSGDRKNSPLHFGNGTRLTVT.

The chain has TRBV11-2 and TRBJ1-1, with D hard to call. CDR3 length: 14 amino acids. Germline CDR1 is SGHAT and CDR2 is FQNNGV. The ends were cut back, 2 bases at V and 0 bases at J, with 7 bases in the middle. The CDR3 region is CASSLRGLNTEAFF. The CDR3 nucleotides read TGTGCCAGCAGCTTAAGAGGCTTGAACACTGAAGCTTTCTTT.

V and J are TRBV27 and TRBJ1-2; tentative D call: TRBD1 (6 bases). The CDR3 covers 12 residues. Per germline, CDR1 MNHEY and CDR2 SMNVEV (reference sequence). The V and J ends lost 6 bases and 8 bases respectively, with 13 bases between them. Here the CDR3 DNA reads TGTGCCAGCAGAAACAGGGAGGGAGGCTACACCTTC. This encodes CASRNREGGYTF.

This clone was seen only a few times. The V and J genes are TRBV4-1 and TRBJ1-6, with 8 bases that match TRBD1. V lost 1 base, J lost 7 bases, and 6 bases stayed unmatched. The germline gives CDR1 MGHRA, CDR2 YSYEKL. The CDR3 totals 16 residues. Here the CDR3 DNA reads TGCGCCAGCAGCCAAGGCCAGGGGGCGCGGAATTCACCCCTCCACTTT. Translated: CASSQGQGARNSPLHF.

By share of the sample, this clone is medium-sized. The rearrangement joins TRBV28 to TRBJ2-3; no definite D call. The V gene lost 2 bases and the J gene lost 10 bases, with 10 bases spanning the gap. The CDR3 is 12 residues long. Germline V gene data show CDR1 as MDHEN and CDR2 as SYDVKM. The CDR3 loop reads CASSLQSSAQYF. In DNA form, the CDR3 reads TGTGCCAGCAGTTTACAGTCGAGCGCGCAGTATTTT.

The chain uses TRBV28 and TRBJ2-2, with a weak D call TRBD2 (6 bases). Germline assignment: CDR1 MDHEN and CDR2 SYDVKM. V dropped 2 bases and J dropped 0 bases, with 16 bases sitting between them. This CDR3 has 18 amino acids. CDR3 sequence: CASSLGSGGFANTGELFF. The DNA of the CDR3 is TGTGCCAGCAGTTTAGGGTCAGGAGGGTTCGCGAACACCGGGGAGCTGTTTTTT.

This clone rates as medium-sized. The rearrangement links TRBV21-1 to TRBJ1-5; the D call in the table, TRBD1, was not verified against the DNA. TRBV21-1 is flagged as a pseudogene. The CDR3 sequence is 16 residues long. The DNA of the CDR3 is TGTGCCAGCAGCAAAGCGAAATACCAGGGTCGACAGCCCCAGCATTTT. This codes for CASSKAKYQGRQPQHF.

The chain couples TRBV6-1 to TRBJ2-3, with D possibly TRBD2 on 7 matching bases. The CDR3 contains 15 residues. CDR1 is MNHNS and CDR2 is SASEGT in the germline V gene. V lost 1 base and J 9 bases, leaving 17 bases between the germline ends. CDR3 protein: CASSEEGGGIGTQYF. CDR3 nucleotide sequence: TGTGCCAGCAGTGAAGAAGGGGGGGGCATAGGCACGCAGTATTTT.

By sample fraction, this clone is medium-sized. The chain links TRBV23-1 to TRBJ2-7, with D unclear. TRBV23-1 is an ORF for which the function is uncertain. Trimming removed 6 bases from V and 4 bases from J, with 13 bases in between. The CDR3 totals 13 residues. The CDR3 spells CASSFKRRYEQYF. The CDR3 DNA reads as TGCGCCAGCAGCTTCAAGCGTCGATACGAGCAGTACTTC.

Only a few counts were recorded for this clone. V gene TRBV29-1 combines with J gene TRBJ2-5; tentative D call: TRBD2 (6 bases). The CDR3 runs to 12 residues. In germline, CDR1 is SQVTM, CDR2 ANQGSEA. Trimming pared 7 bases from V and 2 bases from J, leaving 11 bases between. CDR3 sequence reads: CSARGIQETQYF. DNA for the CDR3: TGCAGCGCCCGCGGGATTCAAGAGACCCAGTACTTC.

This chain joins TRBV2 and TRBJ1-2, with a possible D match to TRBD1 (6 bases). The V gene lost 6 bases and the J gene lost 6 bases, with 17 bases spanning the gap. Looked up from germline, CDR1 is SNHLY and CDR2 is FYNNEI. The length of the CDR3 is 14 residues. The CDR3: CASRPRGTSDGYTF. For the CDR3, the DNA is TGTGCCAGCAGGCCCAGGGGTACGAGTGATGGCTACACCTTC.

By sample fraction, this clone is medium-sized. The CDR3 here is CASSLTTGGYTF. The DNA for the CDR3 is TGTGCCAGCAGCTTAACCACGGGAGGCTACACCTTC. The chain combines TRBV7-8 with TRBJ1-2; the D is unclear. Germline V gives CDR1 SGHVS, CDR2 FQNEAQ. The CDR3 has 12 amino acids. The V end lost 2 bases, the J end lost 8 bases, and 9 bases lay between the germline ends.

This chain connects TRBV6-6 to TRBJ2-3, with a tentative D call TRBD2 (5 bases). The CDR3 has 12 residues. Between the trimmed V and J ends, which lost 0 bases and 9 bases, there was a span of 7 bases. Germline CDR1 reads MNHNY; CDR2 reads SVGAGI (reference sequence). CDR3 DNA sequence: TGTGCCAGCAGTTACTCTGCGGGCACGCAGTATTTT. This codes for CASSYSAGTQYF.

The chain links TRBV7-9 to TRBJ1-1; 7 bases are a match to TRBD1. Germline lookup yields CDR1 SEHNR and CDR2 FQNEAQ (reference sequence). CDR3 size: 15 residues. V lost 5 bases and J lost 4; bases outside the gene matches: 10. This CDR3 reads CASSAKGASSTEAFF. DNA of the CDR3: TGTGCCAGCAGCGCCAAGGGGGCGTCGTCCACTGAAGCTTTCTTT.

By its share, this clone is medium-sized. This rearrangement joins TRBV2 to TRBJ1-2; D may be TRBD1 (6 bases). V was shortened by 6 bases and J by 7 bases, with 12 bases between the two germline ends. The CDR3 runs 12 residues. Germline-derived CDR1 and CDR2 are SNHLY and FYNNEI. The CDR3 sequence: CASSLDRGGYTF. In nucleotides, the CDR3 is TGTGCCAGCAGCCTGGACAGAGGTGGCTACACCTTC.

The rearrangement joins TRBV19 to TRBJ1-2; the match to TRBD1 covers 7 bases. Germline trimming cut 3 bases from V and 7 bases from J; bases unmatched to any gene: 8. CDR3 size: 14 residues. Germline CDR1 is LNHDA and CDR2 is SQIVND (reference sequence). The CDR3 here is CASSIRRQGGGYTF. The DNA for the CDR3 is TGTGCCAGTAGTATTCGGCGACAGGGAGGTGGCTACACCTTC.

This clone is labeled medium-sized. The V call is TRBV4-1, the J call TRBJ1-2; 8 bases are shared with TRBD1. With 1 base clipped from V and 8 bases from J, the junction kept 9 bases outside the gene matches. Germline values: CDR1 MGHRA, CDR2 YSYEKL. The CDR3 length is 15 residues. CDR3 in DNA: TGCGCCAGCAGCCAAGTAACCTATCGACAGGGGGGCTACACCTTC. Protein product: CASSQVTYRQGGYTF.